This TCR beta chain originates from a study of blood T cell repertoires in COVID-19. Study-wide background: COVID-19 samples collected from the United States, Italy and Spain covered acute and convalescent phases. The cDNA or gDNA used as material had been derived from T cells, B-cell-depleted T cells, or PBMCs.

Trimming removed 2 bases from V and 8 bases from J, with 9 bases in between. CDR1 and CDR2 from the germline V gene are MNHEY and SVGEGT. The CDR3 covers 12 residues. Authors' analysis steps: Cell counts per sample came from amplifying reference gene primers. TCRdb's copy holds only in-frame clones and misses some; the assay was immunoSEQ multiplex PCR. The D gene and trimming were derived from the DNA, and the V and J assignments and clone size from that table. This repertoire shows 100,000 to 110,000 clones, less than 90% found once; its top ten account for around 7.2%. The sequenced sample was peripheral blood. The sequence was obtained from a man aged 25-40 years in a cohort sampled during active COVID-19. The genes are TRBV6-2 or TRBV6-3 and TRBJ1-1; D remains unclear. The CDR3 loop reads CASSYRGSEAFF. CDR3 sequence (DNA): TGTGCCAGCAGTTACCGGGGTTCCGAAGCTTTCTTT.